Shown below are 32 T cell receptor beta chains from a single sample sequenced in a study of control samples from healthy donors and cancer patients. Method: immunoSEQ multiplex PCR; TCRdb's copy keeps in-frame clones and lacks some. The data show roughly 120,000 clones, less than 95% seen once. The sample consisted of blood. The receptors derive from a man aged 25 to 45 in good health.

J is TRBJ1-6 and V is TRBV6-4; D not certain. Germline V gives CDR1 MRHNA, CDR2 SNTAGT. The CDR3 totals 14 residues. Trimming took 5 bases from V and 5 from J, leaving 10 bases between them. CDR3 protein: CASSSGPDNSPLHF. DNA for the CDR3: TGTGCCAGCAGTTCCGGGCCCGATAATTCACCCCTCCACTTT.

J is TRBJ1-1 and V is TRBV12-5; D call uncertain. From germline, CDR1 is LGHNT and CDR2 FRNRAP. Trimming shortened V by 6 bases and J by 1 base, and 6 bases separated the two germline ends. CDR3 length: 12 amino acids. CDR3 protein: CASGWGNTEAFF. CDR3 DNA: TGTGCTAGTGGGTGGGGGAACACTGAAGCTTTCTTT.

The CDR3 coding sequence is TGTGCCAGCAGCCTAGGGCCCGACATGCGTAATTCACCCCTCCACTTT. It yields the protein CASSLGPDMRNSPLHF. The chain employs TRBV9 and TRBJ1-6; D not resolved. Germline-derived CDR1 and CDR2 are SGDLS and YYNGEE. V was clipped by 4 bases and J by 6 bases, with 17 bases between them. This CDR3 is built from 16 residues.

V and J are TRBV12-5 and TRBJ1-3; TRBD1 aligns across 7 bases. CDR3 length equals 16 residues. Unmatched junction bases numbered 6, after V lost 0 bases and J lost 4 bases. Germline-derived CDR1 and CDR2 are LGHNT and FRNRAP. The CDR3 sequence: CASGLVTGEGGNTIYF. The CDR3 bases are TGTGCTAGTGGTTTGGTTACAGGGGAGGGAGGAAACACCATATATTTT.

V and J are TRBV3-1 (or the pseudogene TRBV3-2) and TRBJ2-3; D is perhaps TRBD2 (5 bases). The germline CDR1 and CDR2 sequences are LGHDT and YNNKEL (reference sequence). The CDR3 spans 15 residues. V gave up 1 base and J gave up 10 bases, with 18 bases separating them. The CDR3, as DNA: TGTGCCAGCAGCCAAGGGTACCCTAGCTCTTCGGCGCAGTATTTT. Translation gives CASSQGYPSSSAQYF.

The chain recombines TRBV30 with TRBJ2-5; TRBD2 matches at 9 bases. The germline V gene has CDR1 GTSNPN and CDR2 SVGIG (reference sequence). The ends lost 0 bases at V and 6 bases at J; junction bases unmatched: 5. The length of the CDR3 is 14 residues. DNA of the CDR3: TGTGCCTGGAGTGTACGCGGGGGGGCGCAGACCCAGTACTTC. Residues: CAWSVRGGAQTQYF.

The rearrangement links TRBV2 to TRBJ2-3; 9 bases line up with TRBD2. The CDR3 covers 19 residues. CDR1 is SNHLY and CDR2 is FYNNEI in the germline V gene. With 6 bases clipped from V and 2 bases from J, the junction kept 18 bases outside the gene matches. The CDR3 loop is CASRGIAGDRSDPTDTQYF. The CDR3 nucleotides are TGTGCCAGCAGGGGAATAGCGGGGGACCGTTCCGACCCCACAGATACGCAGTATTTT.

The chain has TRBV6-2 or TRBV6-3 and TRBJ1-1; maybe TRBD1 (6 bases). V was cut by 0 bases and J by 5 bases, with 13 bases left in between. The CDR3 length is 15 residues. CDR1 is MNHEY and CDR2 is SVGEGT in the germline V gene. CDR3 bases: TGTGCCAGCAGTTACTCGGCAGGGGCTGGGACTGAAGCTTTCTTT. It encodes CASSYSAGAGTEAFF.

V gene TRBV4-1 combines with J gene TRBJ2-7; D perhaps matches TRBD2 (6 bases). Germline loops: CDR1 MGHRA, CDR2 YSYEKL. V shed 3 bases and J shed 0 bases, with 9 bases lying between them. This CDR3 has 14 residues. The CDR3 sequence: CASSHAGSSYEQYF. The DNA for the CDR3 is TGCGCCAGCAGCCACGCGGGGAGCTCCTACGAGCAGTACTTC.

The V and J genes are TRBV5-1 and TRBJ1-1; weak D call: TRBD1 (5 bases). The CDR3 is 15 residues long. V was trimmed by 0 bases and J by 1 base, leaving 10 bases between them. The germline CDR1 and CDR2 sequences are SGHRS and YFSETQ. DNA of the CDR3: TGCGCCAGCAGCTTGGAGGGACTTAGGAACACTGAAGCTTTCTTT. Translation gives CASSLEGLRNTEAFF.

The V gene is TRBV28, the J gene TRBJ2-7; 7 bases are a match to TRBD2. Germline V lookup: CDR1 MDHEN, CDR2 SYDVKM. This CDR3 has 14 amino acids. J was trimmed by 0 bases and V by 4 bases; bases with no gene match: 3. The CDR3 DNA sequence: TGTGCCAGCAGTTCAGCGGGGCGCTCCTACGAGCAGTACTTC. Residues: CASSSAGRSYEQYF.

This clone occurred once. The chain uses TRBV4-1 and TRBJ1-1, with 8 nucleotides matching TRBD1. This CDR3 is built from 16 residues. J was trimmed by 5 bases and V by 1 base; bases with no gene match: 9. In germline, CDR1 is MGHRA, CDR2 YSYEKL. Written as DNA, the CDR3 is TGCGCCAGCAGCCAAGGATGGACAGGGTCCCGGACTGAAGCTTTCTTT. Translated, it gives CASSQGWTGSRTEAFF.

This chain uses TRBV18 with TRBJ2-6; 8 nucleotides align to TRBD1. V gave up 3 bases and J gave up 3 bases; unmatched junction bases: 4. This CDR3 contains 16 residues. The V gene's germline CDR1 is KGHSH and CDR2 LQKENI. The CDR3 reads CASSPQGASGANVLTF. CDR3 nucleotide sequence: TGTGCCAGCTCACCCCAGGGGGCTAGTGGGGCCAACGTCCTGACTTTC.

The chain uses TRBV28 and TRBJ1-5; D perhaps matches TRBD1 (5 bases). CDR1 MDHEN and CDR2 SYDVKM come from the germline V gene. The CDR3 covers 13 residues. Between the trimmed V and J ends, which lost 6 bases and 11 bases, there was a span of 17 bases. The CDR3 region has the DNA TGTGCCAGCAGCAGTTTCCCCTTGGGGGCCCAGCATTTT. This gives the protein CASSSFPLGAQHF.

V and J are TRBV5-1 and TRBJ2-5; D may be TRBD1 or TRBD2 (5 bases each). V was cut by 0 bases and J by 5 bases, with 8 bases left in between. This CDR3 is built from 13 residues. Per the germline V gene, CDR1 is SGHRS and CDR2 is YFSETQ. CDR3 nucleotide sequence: TGCGCCAGCAGCTTGGAAGGGGAGGAGACCCAGTACTTC. This translates into CASSLEGEETQYF.

The chain recombines TRBV7-6 with TRBJ1-5; no firm D call. CDR1 and CDR2 from the germline V gene are SGHVS and FNYEAQ. With 1 base removed from V and 0 bases from J, the gap between germline ends came to 4 bases. This CDR3 contains 14 residues. This CDR3 is CASSLVHSNQPQHF. The CDR3 DNA follows: TGTGCCAGCAGCTTAGTCCATAGCAATCAGCCCCAGCATTTT.

This rearrangement joins TRBV6-5 to TRBJ1-3; D is uncertain. The CDR3 runs 16 residues. Trimming took off 2 bases at V and 0 bases at J, with 11 bases between the two ends. Germline lookup yields CDR1 MNHEY and CDR2 SVGAGI. The CDR3 here is CASSYQQTNSGNTIYF. The CDR3 nucleotides are TGTGCCAGCAGTTACCAACAGACAAACTCTGGAAACACCATATATTTT.

The chain couples TRBV28 to TRBJ2-7; D unresolved. V lost 4 bases and J lost 4, with 5 bases in between. Germline V lookup: CDR1 MDHEN, CDR2 SYDVKM. The CDR3 totals 11 residues. CDR3 nucleotide sequence: TGTGCCAGCAGTTCAAATTACGAGCAGTACTTC. Translated, it gives CASSSNYEQYF.

V gene TRBV27 combines with J gene TRBJ2-3; the D is unclear. The CDR3 contains 13 residues. CDR1 and CDR2 from the germline V gene are MNHEY and SMNVEV (reference sequence). V gave up 6 bases and J gave up 1 base, with 8 bases separating them. The CDR3 is CASRPVGTDTQYF. The CDR3 DNA is TGTGCCAGCAGGCCGGTGGGCACAGATACGCAGTATTTT.

The chain is built from TRBV15 and TRBJ2-6; no reliable D call. This CDR3 is built from 13 residues. The germline CDR1 and CDR2 sequences are LNHNV and YYDKDF (reference sequence). V was cut by 9 bases and J by 0 bases, with 6 bases left in between. The CDR3 sequence: CATASSGANVLTF. In DNA, the CDR3 is TGTGCCACTGCAAGCTCTGGGGCCAACGTCCTGACTTTC.

V gene TRBV18 combines with J gene TRBJ1-4, with D tentatively TRBD1 (5 bases). The CDR3 sequence is 15 residues long. V lost 2 bases and J 5 bases, leaving 12 bases between the germline ends. The germline CDR1 and CDR2 sequences are KGHSH and LQKENI. CDR3 sequence reads: CASSPAGRGNEKLFF. The CDR3 DNA reads TGTGCCAGCTCACCAGCAGGGAGAGGGAATGAAAAACTGTTTTTT. The full variable domain, rest sourced from reference TRBV18 and TRBJ1-4, is NAGVMQNPRHLVRRRGQEARLRCSPMKGHSHVYWYRQLPEEGLKFMVYLQKENIIDESGMPKERFSAEFPKEGPSILRIQQVVRGDSAAYFCASSPAGRGNEKLFFGSGTQLSVL.

V usage is TRBV19 and J usage is TRBJ2-3, with TRBD1 matching over 11 bases. CDR1 is LNHDA, CDR2 SQIVND, per germline (reference sequence). V lost 5 bases to trimming and J lost 5 bases; unmatched junction nucleotides: 9. This CDR3 is 16 amino acids long. As DNA, the CDR3 is TGTGCCAGTAGTTCAACCGGGACAGGGGGGGGAGATACGCAGTATTTT. Translated, it gives CASSSTGTGGGDTQYF.

The chain joins TRBV7-9 to TRBJ2-6; unclear D gene. The CDR3 totals 12 residues. The germline V gene has CDR1 SEHNR and CDR2 FQNEAQ (reference sequence). Trimming stripped 4 bases from V and 3 bases from J, with 1 base between. The DNA for the CDR3 is TGTGCCAGCAGCTATGGGGCCAACGTCCTGACTTTC. It specifies CASSYGANVLTF.

This clone was seen just once. The genes are TRBV30 and TRBJ2-7; a possible D gene is TRBD1 (5 bases). Trimming stripped 2 bases from V and 0 bases from J, with 11 bases between. The germline V gene has CDR1 GTSNPN and CDR2 SVGIG (reference sequence). This CDR3 has 14 residues. The CDR3 sequence: CAWSFGQSSYEQYF. Here the CDR3 DNA reads TGTGCCTGGAGTTTCGGACAATCCTCCTACGAGCAGTACTTC.

V usage is TRBV7-2 and J usage is TRBJ2-5; no firm D call. Germline V gene data show CDR1 as SGHTA and CDR2 as FQGNSA. This CDR3 comprises 16 residues. The V end was cut by 1 base, the J end by 4 bases, with 16 bases between. The CDR3 coding sequence is TGTGCCAGCAGCTTAGTGGGCCGGGCCCTTGGAGAGACCCAGTACTTC. Amino acids: CASSLVGRALGETQYF.

This clone was picked up one time. The chain couples TRBV3-1 (or the pseudogene TRBV3-2) to TRBJ1-2; unclear D gene. V lost 3 bases to trimming and J lost 8 bases, with 10 bases between them. This CDR3 spans 12 amino acids. Germline loops: CDR1 LGHDT, CDR2 YNNKEL (reference sequence). CDR3 nucleotides: TGTGCCAGCAGCCAGGGTAATACGGGCTACACCTTC. The encoded protein is CASSQGNTGYTF.

This chain uses TRBV15 with TRBJ1-4; 10 bases are a match to TRBD1. Germline V gene lookup returns CDR1 LNHNV and CDR2 YYDKDF (reference sequence). The V segment lost 1 base and the J segment 7 bases; nucleotides outside the gene matches: 6. The CDR3 is 16 amino acids. The CDR3 nucleotides read TGTGCCACCAGCAGAGCGACAGGGGGCTTCGGTGAAAAACTGTTTTTT. It is translated as CATSRATGGFGEKLFF.

The rearrangement uses TRBV27 and TRBJ2-5; the match to TRBD2 covers 11 bases. J gave up 1 base and V 3 bases, and 1 base lay outside the gene matches. There are 15 residues in the CDR3. Germline CDR1 reads MNHEY; CDR2 reads SMNVEV (reference sequence). CDR3 amino acids: CASSFSGGAQETQYF. In DNA, the CDR3 is TGTGCCAGCAGTTTTAGCGGGGGGGCCCAAGAGACCCAGTACTTC.

The CDR3 spells CASSVELAGGAETQYF. DNA for the CDR3: TGTGCCAGCAGCGTAGAACTAGCGGGGGGCGCAGAGACCCAGTACTTC. The chain joins TRBV9 to TRBJ2-5; 12 bases align to TRBD2. V was clipped by 0 bases and J by 4 bases; unmatched bases: 4. Per the germline V gene, CDR1 is SGDLS and CDR2 is YYNGEE. There are 16 residues in the CDR3.

In nucleotides, the CDR3 is TGTGCCAGCTCACAGGGGTTAGAGGGCTACACCTTC. As protein: CASSQGLEGYTF. This rearrangement joins TRBV18 to TRBJ1-2; TRBD1 might be the D (5 bases). Germline V gene data show CDR1 as KGHSH and CDR2 as LQKENI. Between the trimmed V and J ends, which lost 4 bases and 8 bases, there was a span of 11 bases. This CDR3 has 12 residues.

The chain employs TRBV5-1 and TRBJ2-3; the D is unclear. The CDR3 loop spans 13 amino acids. Trimming removed 7 bases at V and 0 bases at J, with 9 bases between. Germline loops: CDR1 SGHRS, CDR2 YFSETQ. This chain's CDR3 is CASGETSTDTQYF. The CDR3 DNA sequence: TGCGCCAGCGGGGAAACTAGCACAGATACGCAGTATTTT.

The V and J genes are TRBV5-6 and TRBJ1-3, with D possibly being TRBD1 (5 bases). CDR1 is SGHDT, CDR2 YYEEEE, per germline. V lost 0 bases and J lost 0, with 10 bases in between. This CDR3 is built from 16 residues. CDR3 region: CASSLAAGTSGNTIYF. In nucleotides, the CDR3 is TGTGCCAGCAGCTTGGCCGCTGGGACCTCTGGAAACACCATATATTTT.